This T cell receptor (beta chain) was captured in a study of T cell repertoires in cytomegalovirus infection. The overall study: CMV infection together with matching HLA type was indicated by public TCR beta signatures. General study points: Identification of carriers of CMV plus the relevant HLA was achieved through cumulative public TCR beta family frequency. Clonotype analysis showed dominance of the ex vivo response by HLA-C-restricted CMV-specific TCR beta clonotypes.

TCRdb used MiXCR to reprocess the reads, holding one entry per CDR3 protein. This table holds about 300,000 distinct CDR3 sequences, approximately 8.9% found once. The CDR3 length is 17 residues. From germline, CDR1 is LNHDA and CDR2 SQIVND (reference sequence). V was trimmed by 3 bases and J by 0 bases, leaving 15 bases between them. Worth noting for this clonotype: Its matching antigen is unknown.

The chain has TRBV19 and TRBJ2-1; D possibly corresponds to TRBD1 (5 bases). Sequenced: PBMCs. The sequence was obtained from a human donor in good health (CMV status not recorded). Some clones in this sample may be carry-over from other donors' samples. This CDR3 is CASSIHPQGSSYNEQFF. In DNA, the CDR3 is TGTGCCAGTAGTATTCATCCTCAGGGTAGCTCCTACAATGAGCAGTTCTTC.